This is a list of T cell receptor beta chains from one sample in a study of blood T cell repertoires in COVID-19. The assay was immunoSEQ multiplex PCR, and TCRdb's table has in-frame clones only and misses some. The table has around 150,000 clones, approximately 87% seen once; the top ten hold about 2.5%. Material for sequencing was peripheral blood. Receptor source: a man in his forties or fifties with active COVID-19. CDR3s include the opening cysteine and the closing phenylalanine or tryptophan. D genes are given only for firm matches. Only some rows state a clone size, as once, few, many or a class for expanded clones.

v_gene,len,j_gene,abundance,d_gene,CDR3nt,CDR3aa
TRBV3-1/TRBV3-2,17,TRBJ2-2,NA,TRBD1,TGTGCCAGCAGCCAAGATAAGGCAGGGGGATTCGGCGGGGAGCTGTTTTTT,CASSQDKAGGFGGELFF
TRBV4-3,16,TRBJ2-1,few,TRBD2,TGCGCCAGCAGCCAAGAGGCGGGGGGCTCCTACAATGAGCAGTTCTTC,CASSQEAGGSYNEQFF
TRBV5-1,12,TRBJ2-7,NA,NA,TGCGCCAGCAGAACAGGGACGGGCGAGCAGTACTTC,CASRTGTGEQYF
TRBV3-1/TRBV3-2,15,TRBJ1-2,NA,NA,TGTGCCAGCAGCCGGGGCGGAAGGTCTAACTATGGCTACACCTTC,CASSRGGRSNYGYTF
TRBV9,12,TRBJ2-1,NA,NA,TGTGCCAGCAGCGGGGGGCGCGGTGAGCAGTTCTTC,CASSGGRGEQFF
TRBV29-1,13,TRBJ1-3,NA,NA,TGCAGCGTTAGCCCCCGTCAAGGAAACACCATATATTTT,CSVSPRQGNTIYF
TRBV19,13,TRBJ1-6,NA,TRBD1,TGTGCCAGTGGGACAGTGAATAATTCACCCCTCCACTTT,CASGTVNNSPLHF
TRBV6-5,14,TRBJ1-5,NA,NA,TGTGCCAGCAGCTCAACCCGGTATGATCAGCCCCAGCATTTT,CASSSTRYDQPQHF
TRBV7-2,15,TRBJ2-5,NA,TRBD2,TGTGCGACAGCGCGCGGCGGGGGGGGAAAGGAGACCCAGTACTTC,CATARGGGGKETQYF
TRBV12-3/TRBV12-4,11,TRBJ2-2,NA,NA,TGTGCCAGCAGGGGCTGGGTGGAGCTGTTTTTT,CASRGWVELFF
TRBV29-1,12,TRBJ1-2,NA,TRBD1,TGCAGCGTACAGGACAGGGCTTATGGCTACACCTTC,CSVQDRAYGYTF
TRBV7-2,15,TRBJ1-6,NA,NA,TGTGCCATCCCCGGGCAGGATGGGGCAGGCTCACCCCTCCACTTT,CAIPGQDGAGSPLHF
TRBV5-1,15,TRBJ1-2,NA,NA,TGCGCCAGCAGCTTGGAGACCGGTTCGGGCTATGGCTACACCTTC,CASSLETGSGYGYTF
TRBV7-3,14,TRBJ2-2,once,NA,TGTGCCAGCAGCCACGGGCAGGGTATCGGGGAGCTGTTTTTT,CASSHGQGIGELFF
TRBV6-5,15,TRBJ2-7,NA,TRBD2,TGTGCCAGCCTACTAGCGGGGGGTAGCTCCTACGAGCAGTACTTC,CASLLAGGSSYEQYF
TRBV6-5,14,TRBJ2-7,NA,TRBD1,TGTGCCAGCAGCCGCGACACAGGGGGCGCGGAGCAGTACTTC,CASSRDTGGAEQYF
TRBV4-1,18,TRBJ1-3,NA,NA,TGCGCCAGCAGCCAAGACCCCCCTGCAGGGTACTCTGGAAACACCATATATTTT,CASSQDPPAGYSGNTIYF
TRBV3-1/TRBV3-2,16,TRBJ2-5,NA,TRBD2,TGTGCCAGCAGCCCAGGACTAGCGGGGGGGCAAGAGACCCAGTACTTC,CASSPGLAGGQETQYF
TRBV11-2,16,TRBJ2-7,NA,TRBD2,TGTGCCAGCAGCCGGTATCAGGGCGGGGGAATTTACGAGCAGTACTTC,CASSRYQGGGIYEQYF
TRBV3-1/TRBV3-2,16,TRBJ2-5,NA,TRBD2,TGTGCCAGCAACTTAGCGGGGGGGCCGAACCAAGAGACCCAGTACTTC,CASNLAGGPNQETQYF
TRBV5-6,14,TRBJ2-7,NA,TRBD1,TGTGCCAGCAGCCCATCCAGGGGGCGGTACGAGCAGTACTTC,CASSPSRGRYEQYF
TRBV6-1,15,TRBJ1-2,NA,TRBD1,TGTGCCAGCAGTGAAGCTCCCGGGACAGGGTTTGGCTACACCTTC,CASSEAPGTGFGYTF
TRBV3-1/TRBV3-2,16,TRBJ2-7,NA,NA,TGTGCCAGCAGCCTTCCCGCCGGTAGGGGAAACTACGAGCAGTACTTC,CASSLPAGRGNYEQYF
TRBV4-1,14,TRBJ1-6,NA,NA,TGCGCCAGGCCGAAACCAATAGAGCCTTCACCCCTCCACTTT,CARPKPIEPSPLHF
TRBV6-4,13,TRBJ1-1,NA,NA,TGTGCCAGCAGTGCCGAACAGAACACTGAAGCTTTCTTT,CASSAEQNTEAFF
TRBV5-1,15,TRBJ1-1,once,NA,TGCGCCAGCAGCCCTGGACAGCCACCTAAGACTGAAGCTTTCTTT,CASSPGQPPKTEAFF
TRBV6-1,13,TRBJ1-3,NA,TRBD1,TGTGCCAGCAGTGAGGACAGGGGAAACACCATATATTTT,CASSEDRGNTIYF
TRBV27,14,TRBJ2-7,NA,NA,TGTGCCAGCCGCGTTAAGGGCGGGAACTACGAGCAGTACTTC,CASRVKGGNYEQYF
TRBV6-1,15,TRBJ2-7,once,TRBD2,TGTGCCAGCAGTGATTCTAGCGGGGGAAAAGGCGAGCAGTACTTC,CASSDSSGGKGEQYF
TRBV6-5,16,TRBJ2-7,NA,TRBD2,TGTGCCAGCAGTTATAGCGGGGGCCGGAGCTCCTACGAGCAGTACTTC,CASSYSGGRSSYEQYF
TRBV2,14,TRBJ1-3,NA,TRBD1,TGTGCCAGCAGTTCTACAGGGGCTGGAAACACCATATATTTT,CASSSTGAGNTIYF
TRBV27,18,TRBJ2-3,NA,TRBD2,TGTGCCAGCAGTCCCTCGTTCCTAGCGGGGGGCTTGCAGGATACGCAGTATTTT,CASSPSFLAGGLQDTQYF
TRBV5-6,15,TRBJ1-2,NA,NA,TGTGCCAGCAGCCCCCTCAGGGTCACTAACTATGGCTACACCTTC,CASSPLRVTNYGYTF
TRBV6-5,15,TRBJ2-7,NA,TRBD2,TGTGCCAGCAGTCCCCGACTAGCGGGGCCCGGGGAGCAGTACTTC,CASSPRLAGPGEQYF
TRBV30,15,TRBJ2-1,NA,TRBD2,TGTGCCTGGAGTGTAGCGGGGCGTATGATATTCAATCAGTTCTTC,CAWSVAGRMIFNQFF
TRBV7-2,16,TRBJ2-3,NA,TRBD2,TGTGCCAGCAGTCGAAGCACTAGCGGGGGGCGGGATACGCAGTATTTT,CASSRSTSGGRDTQYF
TRBV5-4,14,TRBJ1-6,NA,NA,TGTGCCAGCAGCCTGCAGGGGCGAGATTCACCCCTCCACTTT,CASSLQGRDSPLHF
TRBV10-1,14,TRBJ1-2,once,NA,TGCGCCAGCTGTCCGGTCGGTTGTGTCTATGGCTACACCTTC,CASCPVGCVYGYTF
TRBV6-5,15,TRBJ2-1,NA,TRBD2,TGTGCCAGCAGTCGCCCGACTAGCGGGGGGGCCGAGCAGTTCTTC,CASSRPTSGGAEQFF
TRBV7-9,16,TRBJ1-1,few,NA,TGTGCCAGCAGCTTACCAGTGACAGTCCAGAACACTGAAGCTTTCTTT,CASSLPVTVQNTEAFF
TRBV19,14,TRBJ1-2,once,TRBD1,TGTGCCAGTAGTAAGACAGGGCTTATCTATGGCTACACCTTC,CASSKTGLIYGYTF
TRBV11-2,14,TRBJ2-3,NA,NA,TGTGCCAGCAGCTTAGGGGACTCAGCGAATACGCAGTATTTT,CASSLGDSANTQYF
TRBV12-3/TRBV12-4,11,TRBJ1-2,NA,NA,TGTGCCAGCAGTCTCGGGGATGGCTACACCTTC,CASSLGDGYTF
TRBV5-5,12,TRBJ1-6,NA,NA,TGTGCCAGCAGCTTGATCGATTCACCCCTCCACTTT,CASSLIDSPLHF
TRBV5-4,15,TRBJ1-4,NA,TRBD1,TGTGCCAGCAGCTTGGGTGGACAGGGGAATGAAAAACTGTTTTTT,CASSLGGQGNEKLFF
TRBV4-1,15,TRBJ1-2,NA,NA,TGCGCCAGCAGCCAAGATATGGGAGGGTCTAGAGGCTACACCTTC,CASSQDMGGSRGYTF
TRBV2,14,TRBJ1-5,NA,NA,TGTGCCAGCAGTAATGAGGGAGGCAATCAGCCCCAGCATTTT,CASSNEGGNQPQHF
TRBV7-6,14,TRBJ1-1,NA,NA,TGTGCCAGCAGCTTAGCGGAGGGTGGGACTGAAGCTTTCTTT,CASSLAEGGTEAFF